This record concerns one T cell receptor beta chain sequence. Its cognate antigen is unknown. Investigators made cDNA in eight separate reactions per sample. From its re-call of the 5' RACE reads, TCRdb lists each CDR3 protein once, without DNA. Seen in this sample are 200,000 to 250,000 distinct CDR3 sequences; the ten most common clones hold approximately 1.5%. The sample is drawn from a study of monozygotic twins with inflammatory bowel disease. This CDR3 contains 14 residues. Germline CDR1 is SEHNR and CDR2 is FQNEAQ (reference sequence). Study results and limitations: Extra variability in the repertoires of patients may have come from differing immunosuppressive treatments. Differing T cell subtypes remained indistinguishable. Sharing of clonotypes with others was lower in IBD patients than in healthy twins, and this was especially so with disease activity.

V usage is TRBV7-9 and J usage is TRBJ1-6. What was sequenced was blood. The TCR comes from a human donor with ulcerative colitis or Crohn's disease, or a healthy co-twin of an affected twin (not recorded which). CDR3 protein: CASSLVPENSPLHF.